This passage covers 11 T cell receptor beta chains from one sample sequenced in a study of cytomegalovirus exposure and HLA in healthy donors. The repertoire was sequenced with immunoSEQ multiplex PCR; TCRdb's copy has only in-frame clones and lacks some. Here the sample spans under 150,000 clones, 91% being singletons. Sequenced: PBMCs. The source is a man between 18 and 29 years old in good health and CMV-seronegative.

The CDR3, as DNA: TGTGCCAGCAGCTTGGGACGGACAGGGATTGTCGAGCAGTACTTC. It translates to CASSLGRTGIVEQYF. The chain recombines TRBV11-2 with TRBJ2-7, with 8 bases that match TRBD1. Losses at the gene ends were 3 bases for V and 6 bases for J; bases not matched to a gene: 10. CDR1 is SGHAT, CDR2 FQNNGV, per germline. This CDR3 contains 15 residues.

The chain has TRBV10-3 and TRBJ1-1, with 9 nucleotides matching TRBD1. In germline, CDR1 is ENHRY, CDR2 SYGVKD. After removal of 0 bases from V and 3 bases from J, the junction contained 2 bases not matched to a gene. The CDR3 covers 15 residues. The CDR3 DNA is TGTGCCATCAGTGAGTCGGGACAGGGAGACACTGAAGCTTTCTTT. This encodes CAISESGQGDTEAFF.

This chain links TRBV9 with TRBJ1-2; 9 bases match TRBD1. Germline CDR1 and CDR2: SGDLS and YYNGEE. After removal of 0 bases from V and 2 bases from J, the junction contained 2 bases not matched to a gene. The CDR3 loop spans 15 amino acids. The CDR3 sequence: CASSVGDRENYGYTF. The CDR3 DNA follows: TGTGCCAGCAGCGTAGGGGACAGGGAAAACTATGGCTACACCTTC.

The chain combines TRBV11-2 with TRBJ2-7; D is possibly TRBD2 (6 bases). Trimming pared 5 bases from V and 4 bases from J, leaving 15 bases between. Germline V CDR1 and CDR2: SGHAT, FQNNGV. The CDR3 is made up of 14 amino acids. The CDR3 nucleotides are TGTGCCAGCAGCCCGCGCCGCGGGACTTACGAGCAGTACTTC. Translated: CASSPRRGTYEQYF.

The rearrangement joins TRBV2 to TRBJ1-1, with 8 bases lining up with TRBD1. V gave up 8 bases and J gave up 1 base; unmatched junction bases: 12. This CDR3 region has 16 residues. Germline CDR1 is SNHLY and CDR2 is FYNNEI. The CDR3 coding sequence is TGTGCCAGCTTTTTCAGCCTCGGGACAGGGAACACTGAAGCTTTCTTT. This codes for CASFFSLGTGNTEAFF.

The chain uses TRBV10-2 and TRBJ1-2, with 7 bases fitting TRBD1. V was pared by 0 bases and J by 3 bases, with 7 bases of the junction left unmatched. The CDR3 totals 16 residues. The germline gives CDR1 WSHSY, CDR2 SAAADI. The CDR3 protein is CASSESRGRGDYGYTF. The CDR3 bases are TGCGCCAGCAGTGAGTCTCGGGGCAGGGGGGACTATGGCTACACCTTC.

This chain connects TRBV7-9 to TRBJ2-7; TRBD2 matches 13 bases. V gave up 4 bases and J gave up 5 bases; unmatched junction bases: 5. This CDR3 contains 15 residues. Germline CDR1 and CDR2: SEHNR and FQNEAQ (reference sequence). CDR3 DNA: TGTGCCAGCAGCTCGGGACTAGCGGGACCACACGAGCAGTACGTC. It specifies CASSSGLAGPHEQYV.

The genes are TRBV18 and TRBJ1-1; possibly TRBD1 for D (5 bases). Trimming shortened V by 2 bases and J by 0 bases, and 7 bases separated the two germline ends. Germline V lookup: CDR1 KGHSH, CDR2 LQKENI. CDR3 length equals 14 residues. Here the CDR3 reads CASSPKGMNTEAFF. The DNA of the CDR3 is TGTGCCAGCTCACCAAAGGGGATGAACACTGAAGCTTTCTTT.

This chain connects TRBV5-1 to TRBJ1-1, with 8 bases lining up with TRBD1. CDR1 and CDR2 from the germline V gene are SGHRS and YFSETQ. V lost 0 bases, J lost 1 base, and 8 bases stayed unmatched. The CDR3 is 17 amino acids. CDR3 in amino acids: CASSLAGAGGENTEAFF. CDR3 in DNA: TGCGCCAGCAGCTTGGCCGGGGCAGGGGGCGAGAACACTGAAGCTTTCTTT.

The count of this clone is one. The V call is TRBV18, the J call TRBJ2-7; TRBD1 matches 8 bases. J lost 4 bases, V lost 0 bases, and 11 bases had no gene match. Germline CDR1 is KGHSH and CDR2 is LQKENI. This CDR3 is built from 17 residues. Here the CDR3 reads CASSPPRAGGSIYEQYF. As DNA, the CDR3 is TGTGCCAGCTCACCACCGAGGGCAGGGGGCTCTATTTACGAGCAGTACTTC.

The V and J genes are TRBV6-1 and TRBJ1-6, with 7 bases identical to TRBD1. Germline CDR1 and CDR2: MNHNS and SASEGT. The CDR3 is 14 residues long. Germline trimming cut 4 bases from V and 9 bases from J; bases unmatched to any gene: 6. Here the CDR3 reads CASSVDREPSPLHF. The CDR3 DNA reads TGTGCCAGCAGTGTAGACAGGGAACCTTCACCCCTCCACTTT.